This T cell receptor beta chain was documented in a study of blood T cells in healthy people across ages. This CDR3 contains 16 residues. The trim removed 0 bases at V and 11 bases at J, leaving 13 bases unmatched. Germline CDR1 MGHRA, CDR2 YSYEKL. Combining a sample-barcoded 5' primer with a J-beta primer mix, a second PCR ran for 7 to 11 cycles. Sequencing yielded, for each sample, at least 3 million paired-end reads carrying CDR3. TCRdb re-called the 5' RACE reads with MiXCR, one entry per CDR3 protein. The table includes some 1.4 million distinct CDR3 sequences, around two fifths detected once. Broader study findings: Higher diversity, along with more naive CD4+ cells, distinguished long-lived donors from aged donors.

About this clonotype: The antigen is not known.

The V and J genes are TRBV4-1 and TRBJ2-5; 9 nucleotides agree with TRBD2. The source material was blood. The sequence derives from a woman aged 18-29 years in good health. The CDR3 DNA reads TGCGCCAGCAGCCAAGAGACTAGCGGTATGATAGCGGGGCAGTACTTC. Its protein product is CASSQETSGMIAGQYF.